These 2 T cell receptor beta chains originate from one sample sequenced in a study of blood T cell repertoires in COVID-19. Profiled with immunoSEQ multiplex PCR; TCRdb holds only in-frame clones, not every one. The data contain tens of thousands of clones, approximately 86% of them singletons. The sequenced material came from peripheral blood. The receptors come from a man in his fifties or sixties with acute or convalescent COVID-19.

The chain couples TRBV10-2 to TRBJ1-1; possible D gene TRBD1, 6 bases. This CDR3 is built from 21 residues. The germline gives CDR1 WSHSY, CDR2 SAAADI. V lost 6 bases to trimming and J lost 1 base, with 33 bases between them. The CDR3 spells CASSARAGGIQSGGSNTEAFF. The CDR3 coding sequence is TGCGCCAGCAGCGCTCGGGCGGGGGGAATTCAGTCTGGGGGCTCGAACACTGAAGCTTTCTTT.

The chain uses TRBV5-4 and TRBJ2-3; the match to TRBD1 covers 9 bases. Germline V gene lookup returns CDR1 SGHNT and CDR2 YYREEE (reference sequence). The CDR3 runs 14 residues. The V segment lost 1 base and the J segment 6 bases; nucleotides outside the gene matches: 3. Here the CDR3 reads CASSLKQGADTQYF. CDR3 sequence (DNA): TGTGCCAGCAGCTTGAAACAGGGGGCGGATACGCAGTATTTT.